This T cell receptor (beta chain) was retrieved from a study of cytomegalovirus exposure and HLA in healthy donors. Findings and limits, study-wide: Among TCR beta chains, those listed as cytomegalovirus-associated numbered approximately 150.

The PCR made use of 60 Vbeta and 13 Jbeta primers. TCRdb keeps only in-frame clones here, not all; method: immunoSEQ multiplex PCR. With under 150,000 clones in the sample, the ten largest clones hold about 1.6%. As to this clone: Its specificity is not known.

CDR1 SGHDN and CDR2 FVKESK come from the germline V gene. CDR3 length: 18 amino acids. V gave up 6 bases and J gave up 0 bases; unmatched junction bases: 17. Those who donated were healthy bone marrow donors. The gene calls are TRBV14 and TRBJ2-7; 7 bases are a match to TRBD1. The sequence came from a woman between 40 and 55 years old in good health and CMV-seronegative. Sequencing was performed on PBMCs. CDR3 in amino acids: CASSIRDHRDRSSYEQYV. The CDR3 region has the DNA TGTGCCAGCAGTATCAGAGATCACCGGGACAGAAGCTCCTACGAGCAGTACGTC.